This TCR beta chain was profiled in a study of graft-versus-host responses after intestinal transplantation. Study as a whole: The study gave all recipients anti-thymocyte globulin induction, then tacrolimus and steroids for approximately 3 years.

Post-reaction sorting isolated proliferating CFSE-low CD3+CD4+ and CD3+CD8+ responders. Assay: immunoSEQ multiplex PCR; the TCRdb copy retains only in-frame clones and omits some. The sample has about 15,000 clones; roughly 28% are singletons. The germline CDR1 and CDR2 sequences are MNHEY and SVGAGI. The CDR3 sequence is 15 residues long. V lost 5 bases to trimming and J lost 3 bases; unmatched junction nucleotides: 5. The chain carries TRBV6-5 and TRBJ2-7; 12 bases are a match to TRBD2. The source was alloreactive CD4+ T cells from a mixed lymphocyte reaction culture, collected before intestinal transplant. Regarding subset: CFSE-low proliferating T cells sorted from roughly six-day pre-transplant mixed lymphocyte reaction (GvH or HvG direction). The sequence derives from a human patient who received an intestinal transplant. In DNA form, the CDR3 reads TGTGCCAGCAGTCGACTAGCGGGAGATTTCTACGAGCAGTACTTC. Its translation: CASSRLAGDFYEQYF.